The table lists the clone carrying this T cell receptor (beta chain) with many counts. The antigen is undetermined. TCR beta CDR3 region amplification was performed from RNA transcripts. HTBI primers were the set used in a first-round RT-PCR of the TCR CDR3. TCRdb itself ran the multiplex PCR reads through MiXCR, one entry per CDR3 protein. Of about 740,000 distinct CDR3 sequences in the sample, 14% were seen once. CDR3 size: 15 residues. Trimming at V came to 3 bases and at J to 1 base, leaving 2 bases not matched to a gene. The data were taken from a study of T cells in Graves' hyperthyroidism and ophthalmopathy. The authors obtained PBMCs from over 8.5 ml of fresh peripheral blood. Study results and limitations: Blood also showed most of the thyroid clonotypes that were expanded above 0.001.

The sequencing input was blood. The chain is built from TRBV12-3 or TRBV12-4 and TRBJ2-2, with TRBD2 matching over 7 bases. This clonotype was sampled from a woman aged 18 to 35 with Graves' hyperthyroidism. The CDR3 DNA reads TGTGCCAGCAGTTTTCTAGCGGAGAACACCGGGGAGCTGTTTTTT. Its protein is CASSFLAENTGELFF.